Following are 17 T cell receptor beta chains from one sample sequenced in a study of control samples from healthy donors and cancer patients. Libraries were prepared by immunoSEQ multiplex PCR; TCRdb keeps only in-frame clonotypes and omits some of them. The data show about 51,000 clones, with 80% seen just once and around 10% held by the top ten. The sample comprised blood. The receptors come from a man in his 70s in good health.

The chain carries TRBV7-8 and TRBJ2-3, with 7 bases fitting TRBD2. This CDR3 region has 15 residues. In germline, CDR1 is SGHVS, CDR2 FQNEAQ. The V and J ends lost 1 base and 3 bases, in that order; junction bases with no gene match: 4. CDR3 DNA: TGTGCCAGCAGCTTAGTGGCCGGGGGGACAGATACGCAGTATTTT. Translating gives CASSLVAGGTDTQYF.

The chain combines TRBV19 with TRBJ2-7; 10 bases align to TRBD1. CDR1 is LNHDA and CDR2 is SQIVND in the germline V gene (reference sequence). V lost 6 bases and J lost 0; bases outside the gene matches: 2. The CDR3 spans 14 residues. The CDR3 reads CASSGTGASYEQYF. DNA for the CDR3: TGTGCCAGTAGCGGGACAGGGGCCTCCTACGAGCAGTACTTC.

This clone was seen a few times. The chain carries TRBV27 and TRBJ1-5; D is unresolved. The length of the CDR3 is 15 residues. The V gene's germline CDR1 is MNHEY and CDR2 SMNVEV (reference sequence). Deletions cut 6 bases from V and 0 bases from J, with 12 bases between. In DNA, the CDR3 is TGTGCCAGCAGCCGAAAGGCGAATAGCAATCAGCCCCAGCATTTT. Amino acids: CASSRKANSNQPQHF.

This clone came up a few times. This chain connects TRBV7-3 to TRBJ2-2; 8 nucleotides align to TRBD2. The CDR3 spans 15 residues. V gave up 1 base and J gave up 4 bases; unmatched junction bases: 2. From germline, CDR1 is SGHTA and CDR2 FQGTGA. The DNA of the CDR3 is TGTGCCAGCAGCTTAATCGCGGGGGGCACCGGGGAGCTGTTTTTT. Residues: CASSLIAGGTGELFF.

The chain joins TRBV2 to TRBJ2-7; a possible D gene is TRBD2 (7 bases). This CDR3 comprises 15 residues. In germline, CDR1 is SNHLY, CDR2 FYNNEI. Trimming pared 4 bases from V and 7 bases from J, leaving 20 bases between. The CDR3 protein is CASSVLDSSGSEQYF. DNA for the CDR3: TGTGCCAGCAGTGTATTGGACAGTAGCGGGTCGGAGCAGTACTTC.

J is TRBJ1-4 and V is TRBV6-1; possibly TRBD1 for D (5 bases). This CDR3 is built from 16 residues. The germline gives CDR1 MNHNS, CDR2 SASEGT. The V end was cut by 2 bases, the J end by 1 base, with 11 bases between. The CDR3 sequence: CASSELGHQTNEKLFF. CDR3 nucleotides: TGTGCCAGCAGTGAACTAGGACACCAAACTAATGAAAAACTGTTTTTT.

The chain combines TRBV5-4 with TRBJ2-1, with D possibly called TRBD1 or TRBD2 (6 bases each). CDR3 size: 14 residues. In germline, CDR1 is SGHNT, CDR2 YYREEE (reference sequence). The V gene lost 0 bases and the J gene lost 11 bases, with 15 bases spanning the gap. CDR3 region: CASSLEYGGTKQFF. CDR3 DNA sequence: TGTGCCAGCAGCTTGGAGTATGGGGGGACAAAGCAGTTCTTC.

The genes are TRBV27 and TRBJ1-1; maybe TRBD1 (6 bases). Per the germline V gene, CDR1 is MNHEY and CDR2 is SMNVEV (reference sequence). CDR3 size: 13 residues. The ends were cut back, 3 bases at V and 2 bases at J, with 7 bases in the middle. Here the CDR3 DNA reads TGTGCCAGCAGTTTCGGGGGCAACACTGAAGCTTTCTTT. Encoded protein: CASSFGGNTEAFF.

The rearrangement joins TRBV6-1 to TRBJ1-5; 11 bases match TRBD1. Germline assignment: CDR1 MNHNS and CDR2 SASEGT. This CDR3 is built from 15 residues. Germline trimming cut 2 bases from V and 6 bases from J; bases unmatched to any gene: 3. CDR3 loop: CASSEQGTGGQPQHF. In DNA, the CDR3 is TGTGCCAGCAGTGAACAGGGGACAGGGGGTCAGCCCCAGCATTTT.

The chain links TRBV10-1 to TRBJ2-7; 9 bases line up with TRBD1. Trimming took 6 bases from V and 3 from J; bases not matched to a gene: 3. The CDR3 has 13 amino acids. The germline V gene has CDR1 WNHNN and CDR2 SYGVQD (reference sequence). The CDR3 region is CASSSGQGYEQYF. CDR3 in DNA: TGCGCCAGCAGCTCGGGACAGGGCTACGAGCAGTACTTC.

The V gene is TRBV6-5, the J gene TRBJ1-3; D not certain. The CDR3 length is 13 residues. Germline V gene sequence: CDR1 MNHEY, CDR2 SVGAGI. V shed 4 bases and J shed 11 bases, with 15 bases lying between them. The chain's CDR3 is CASSSRPRRAIYF. In DNA, the CDR3 is TGTGCCAGCAGTTCTCGACCCCGTAGGGCCATATATTTT.

This CDR3 is CASSLSPQGATNEKLFF. The DNA for the CDR3 is TGCGCCAGCAGCTTATCACCCCAGGGGGCGACTAATGAAAAACTGTTTTTT. The J gene is TRBJ1-4, the V gene TRBV5-1; 8 bases line up with TRBD1. CDR3 length: 17 residues. In germline, CDR1 is SGHRS, CDR2 YFSETQ. Trimming took 2 bases from V and 2 from J; bases not matched to a gene: 8.

The CDR3 region has the DNA TGTGCCAGCTCACTGGGAGGGACGGGGAACACTGAAGCTTTCTTT. Amino acid sequence: CASSLGGTGNTEAFF. V and J are TRBV18 and TRBJ1-1; tentatively, D is TRBD1 (5 bases). V lost 4 bases to trimming and J lost 1 base, with 13 bases between them. In germline, CDR1 is KGHSH, CDR2 LQKENI. This CDR3 has 15 residues.

This clone was observed a single time. This chain uses TRBV12-5 with TRBJ1-1, with TRBD1 as a possible D gene (6 bases). Germline-derived CDR1 and CDR2 are LGHNT and FRNRAP. The length of the CDR3 is 14 residues. V shed 6 bases and J shed 8 bases, with 19 bases lying between them. CDR3 sequence reads: CASGPPPRQGEAFF. The CDR3 coding sequence is TGTGCTAGTGGCCCCCCACCGCGGCAGGGGGAAGCTTTCTTT.

This clone showed up just a few times. The chain combines TRBV3-1 (or the pseudogene TRBV3-2) with TRBJ1-1; no definite D call. Germline assignment: CDR1 LGHDT and CDR2 YNNKEL (reference sequence). The length of the CDR3 is 13 residues. Trimming took 4 bases from V and 5 from J, leaving 11 bases between them. CDR3 sequence (DNA): TGTGCCAGCAGCCCCATCCCGGTTACTGAAGCTTTCTTT. It is translated as CASSPIPVTEAFF.

The chain uses TRBV6-1 and TRBJ2-7; D possibly matches TRBD1 or TRBD2 (5 bases each). This CDR3 has 14 residues. V was clipped by 3 bases and J by 1 base, with 10 bases between them. Germline CDR1 is MNHNS and CDR2 is SASEGT. CDR3 coding DNA: TGTGCCAGCAGTGATCCGGGACCGTCCTACGAGCAGTACTTC. Encoded protein: CASSDPGPSYEQYF.

V is TRBV30 and J is TRBJ2-2, with 8 bases fitting TRBD2. Germline CDR1 reads GTSNPN; CDR2 reads SVGIG (reference sequence). V lost 2 bases to trimming and J lost 7 bases; unmatched junction nucleotides: 12. This CDR3 contains 16 residues. This CDR3 is CAWSPWGRGDDGELFF. In DNA form, the CDR3 reads TGTGCCTGGAGTCCCTGGGGGCGGGGGGACGACGGGGAGCTGTTTTTT.